This TCR beta chain was identified in a study of identical twins. General observations from the study: Insertions ran lower in abundant cord blood beta clonotypes, though not in memory repertoires.

There are a few counts of this clonotype. The antigen is not known. Via MiXCR, TCRdb re-called the 5' RACE reads, giving one row per CDR3 protein. The sample gives 400,000 to 650,000 distinct CDR3 sequences, 22% of which show up once; roughly 0.9% is in the top ten. This CDR3 contains 14 residues. Per germline, CDR1 KGHSH and CDR2 LQKENI. V was clipped by 8 bases and J by 6 bases, with 19 bases between them. These data were likewise used in another study, on T cells expressing NK-cell markers.

Sample: CD4+ T cells sorted from blood. The V call is TRBV18, the J call TRBJ1-2, with D possibly TRBD1 on 6 matching bases. This clonotype originated in a woman between 18 and 29 years old in good health. CDR3 in DNA: TGTGCCAGCCATACTGGGACACCACTCAATGGCTACACCTTC. Its protein product is CASHTGTPLNGYTF.